This TCR beta chain was identified during a study of follicular helper T cells after annual influenza vaccination. Study-level points and caveats: ICOS+CD38+ cTfh clonality change tracked circulating plasmablast frequency change.

The trim removed 2 bases at V and 4 bases at J, leaving 4 bases unmatched. This CDR3 region has 14 residues. Per the germline V gene, CDR1 is MGHDK and CDR2 is SYGVNS. Sample time point: 2015-2016 season, pre-vaccination. Comments on this clone: The antigen remains undetermined.

Sequencing used immunoSEQ multiplex PCR; TCRdb keeps in-frame clones, though not all of them. The sample has under 7,000 clones, 82% seen once. The chain recombines TRBV25-1 with TRBJ1-1; the match to TRBD1 covers 7 bases. The sequence was obtained from an adult who received the influenza vaccine. The material sequenced was CXCR5- memory CD4+ T cells sorted from blood, taken on the day of influenza vaccination. CDR3 in amino acids: CASSEQGGVTEAFF. The DNA of the CDR3 is TGTGCCAGCAGTGAACAGGGGGGAGTCACTGAAGCTTTCTTT.